The TCR beta chain under discussion was sequenced for a study of T cells in Graves' hyperthyroidism and ophthalmopathy. The CDR3 spans 16 residues. Per germline, CDR1 SGDLS and CDR2 YYNGEE. With 2 bases clipped from V and 8 bases from J, the junction kept 7 bases outside the gene matches. The source material, RNA transcripts, was used to amplify TCR beta CDR3 regions. Carried out on the TCR CDR3, a first-round RT-PCR used the HTBI primer set. MiXCR, applied by TCRdb to the multiplex PCR reads, yields one record per CDR3 protein. The top ten clones hold under 40% of a sample with about 300,000 distinct CDR3 sequences, approximately 19% of them seen once. This clonotype showed up just once. Together with thyroid ultrasound, orbital computed tomography, serum thyroxine and TRAb, clinical symptoms were used for diagnoses.

The sequencing input was blood. This TCR came from a man aged 50-60 years with Graves' ophthalmopathy. The rearrangement joins TRBV9 to TRBJ2-2; 12 bases fit TRBD2. CDR3 in DNA: TGTGCCAGCAGCGTCGCTAGCGGGAGGGCCTCTGGGGAGCTGTTTTTT. Amino acid sequence: CASSVASGRASGELFF.